One sample yielded the 18 T cell receptor beta chains listed below, sequenced in a study of human T cells and chemical hapten exposure. TCRdb independently ran MiXCR on the RACE reads; one entry per CDR3 protein. The table has under 130,000 distinct CDR3 sequences, 11% seen once. Time point of the sample: patch test 1, 2 weeks after DPC sensitization. Indicated treatment: therapeutic diphenylcyclopropenone sensitization with weekly scalp DPC. The sample consisted of whole blood, taken in connection with sensitization to the hapten diphenylcyclopropenone (DPC). Receptors originate from a woman between 40 and 55 years old with alopecia areata. Some clones in this sample may be carry-over from other donors' samples.

Comment on this clonotype: Germline and junction disagree at one end, which may indicate a read error. The genes are TRBV27 and TRBJ2-2; D might be TRBD2 (5 bases). The CDR3 loop spans 14 amino acids. The V gene's germline CDR1 is MNHEY and CDR2 SMNVEV (reference sequence). CDR3 DNA sequence: TGTGCCAGCAGTCCTCTCGGCTACACCGGGGAGCTGATTTTT. Its translation: CASSPLGYTGELIF.

This chain connects TRBV5-4 to TRBJ1-2; D is uncertain. V dropped 4 bases and J dropped 4 bases, with 20 bases sitting between them. Germline V lookup: CDR1 SGHNT, CDR2 YYREEE (reference sequence). The CDR3 runs 16 residues. DNA for the CDR3: TGTGCCAGCAGCGCCGACACCTTTGGCAGTGGCTATGGCTACACCTTC. Protein: CASSADTFGSGYGYTF.

This clonotype showed up just a few times. This chain joins TRBV10-3 and TRBJ1-2; D uncertain. V was shortened by 7 bases and J by 0 bases, with 9 bases between the two germline ends. The germline gives CDR1 ENHRY, CDR2 SYGVKD. This CDR3 spans 13 amino acids. CDR3 nucleotides: TGTGCCATCATTGACGACGCTAACTATGGCTACACCTTC. Translated, it gives CAIIDDANYGYTF.

This chain uses TRBV6-2 or TRBV6-3 with TRBJ1-1, with D tentatively TRBD1 (5 bases). The CDR3 sequence is 14 residues long. Per the germline V gene, CDR1 is MNHEY and CDR2 is SVGEGT. The germline V and J ends were trimmed by 1 base and 7 bases, with 13 bases remaining between them. For the CDR3, the DNA is TGTGCCAGCAGTTACTTTGGGCGGGACGTTGAAGCTTTCTTT. It specifies CASSYFGRDVEAFF.

This clonotype has at least ten counts. CDR3 amino acids: CASSLLGQGFHEQYF. Here the CDR3 DNA reads TGTGCCAGCAGTTTGTTAGGACAGGGGTTCCACGAGCAGTACTTC. J is TRBJ2-7 and V is TRBV28, with TRBD1 matching 9 bases. Germline V CDR1 and CDR2: MDHEN, SYDVKM. V was pared by 3 bases and J by 5 bases, with 8 bases of the junction left unmatched. This CDR3 is built from 15 residues.

The chain recombines TRBV7-9 with TRBJ1-2, with D tentatively TRBD1 (6 bases). The germline gives CDR1 SEHNR, CDR2 FQNEAQ (reference sequence). Trimming removed 5 bases at V and 1 base at J, with 8 bases between. The CDR3 is made up of 13 amino acids. The CDR3 here is CASSQDSNYGYTF. CDR3 DNA sequence: TGTGCCAGCAGCCAGGACAGTAACTATGGCTACACCTTC.

This clonotype appeared a few times. V gene TRBV7-8 combines with J gene TRBJ2-3, with 8 positions matching TRBD2. CDR3 length equals 18 residues. Germline values: CDR1 SGHVS, CDR2 FQNEAQ. The V segment lost 0 bases and the J segment 8 bases; nucleotides outside the gene matches: 16. Here the CDR3 reads CASSLAGGSGGASGTQYF. Here the CDR3 DNA reads TGTGCCAGCAGCTTAGCGGGAGGGAGCGGGGGCGCTTCAGGTACGCAGTATTTT.

The sample holds many counts of this clonotype. The chain employs TRBV7-2 and TRBJ2-7, with 12 positions matching TRBD1. J was trimmed by 6 bases and V by 4 bases; bases with no gene match: 13. Germline lookup yields CDR1 SGHTA and CDR2 FQGNSA. The CDR3 totals 17 residues. CDR3 coding DNA: TGTGCCAGCAGCTCGCCATTCACCGGGACAGGGGGCACCGAGCAGTACTTC. It translates to CASSSPFTGTGGTEQYF.

The chain joins TRBV28 to TRBJ1-2; tentative D call: TRBD1 (6 bases). V lost 5 bases and J lost 5, with 15 bases in between. The CDR3 sequence is 14 residues long. CDR1 and CDR2 from the germline V gene are MDHEN and SYDVKM. For the CDR3, the DNA is TGTGCCAGCAGTACCCAGGGGAAGGTGTATGGCTACACCTTC. It is translated as CASSTQGKVYGYTF.

The chain recombines TRBV6-2 or TRBV6-3 with TRBJ1-5; 7 positions agree with TRBD1. The J call may be faulty, since TRBJ2-3 better matches the DNA end. CDR1 is MNHEY and CDR2 is SVGEGT in the germline V gene. The CDR3 totals 14 residues. CDR3 DNA: TGTGCCAGCAGTGATGGGACAGAACATCAGCCCCAGTATTTT. This encodes CASSDGTEHQPQYF.

A note on this clonotype: The germline gene is not matched at one end of the junction; a read error may be the cause. This chain uses TRBV27 with TRBJ2-7; D is uncertain. Germline V gene lookup returns CDR1 MNHEY and CDR2 SMNVEV (reference sequence). CDR3 length equals 13 residues. CDR3 amino acids: CASGLVGSYEQYF. In DNA, the CDR3 is TGTGCCAGCGGTTTAGTGGGGTCCTACGAGCAGTACTTC.

This clonotype was recorded many times. The gene calls are TRBV7-2 and TRBJ2-1; a possible D gene is TRBD2 (5 bases). Germline V gene data show CDR1 as SGHTA and CDR2 as FQGNSA. V was pared by 5 bases and J by 8 bases, with 19 bases between. The CDR3 extends over 15 amino acids. This chain's CDR3 is CASSPLLGFGDEQFF. CDR3 DNA: TGTGCCAGCAGCCCATTACTAGGCTTCGGCGATGAGCAGTTCTTC.

This clonotype has at least ten counts. The rearrangement links TRBV20-1 to TRBJ2-1, with TRBD2 matching 14 bases. V lost 0 bases, J lost 10 bases, and 20 bases stayed unmatched. Germline-derived CDR1 and CDR2 are DFQATT and SNEGSKA (reference sequence). This CDR3 comprises 20 residues. In DNA, the CDR3 is TGCAGTGCTAGAGATGAGGGCAGGGGCCCGACTAGCGGGAGGGTAGGGGAGCAGTTCTTC. Translated, it gives CSARDEGRGPTSGRVGEQFF.

The sample holds a few counts of this clonotype. This chain connects TRBV7-8 to TRBJ2-5; 7 nucleotides align to TRBD1. The CDR3 length is 14 residues. V trimming: 5 bases; J trimming: 5 bases; junction bases outside the gene matches: 8. The germline CDR1 and CDR2 sequences are SGHVS and FQNEAQ. The CDR3 sequence: CASSTDRVEETQYF. In DNA, the CDR3 is TGTGCCAGCAGCACTGACAGGGTGGAGGAGACCCAGTACTTC.

This clonotype has a count of ten or more. The J gene is TRBJ2-7, the V gene TRBV6-6, with no clear D. The V end was cut by 6 bases, the J end by 2 bases, with 11 bases between. Germline-derived CDR1 and CDR2 are MNHNY and SVGAGI (reference sequence). The CDR3 sequence is 13 residues long. In nucleotides, the CDR3 is TGTGCCAGCAGCCATTCGAGAGCCTACGAGCAGTACTTC. This sequence encodes CASSHSRAYEQYF.

This clonotype was seen ten or more times. The chain recombines TRBV4-3 with TRBJ1-4, with D unresolved. CDR1 and CDR2 (germline): LGHNA, YSLEER. Trimming took off 3 bases at V and 5 bases at J, with 16 bases between the two ends. The CDR3 loop spans 16 amino acids. CDR3 sequence reads: CASSQPFTDGNEKLFF. CDR3 sequence (DNA): TGCGCCAGCAGCCAGCCCTTCACGGATGGCAATGAAAAACTGTTTTTT.

This clonotype was observed at least ten times. The CDR3 region is CASSLLGRGENEQFF. The CDR3 DNA sequence: TGTGCCAGCTCACTCCTAGGACGGGGCGAAAATGAGCAGTTCTTC. V gene TRBV18 combines with J gene TRBJ2-1, with D perhaps matching TRBD1 or TRBD2 (5 bases each). The CDR3 consists of 15 residues. With 4 bases removed from V and 7 bases from J, the gap between germline ends came to 17 bases. Germline CDR1 is KGHSH and CDR2 is LQKENI. Based on the CDR3 plus reference TRBV18 and TRBJ2-1, the full variable domain is NAGVMQNPRHLVRRRGQEARLRCSPMKGHSHVYWYRQLPEEGLKFMVYLQKENIIDESGMPKERFSAEFPKEGPSILRIQQVVRGDSAAYFCASSLLGRGENEQFFGPGTRLTVL.

The rearrangement joins TRBV12-3 or TRBV12-4 to TRBJ1-1; maybe TRBD1 (5 bases). Trimming shortened V by 5 bases and J by 4 bases, and 14 bases separated the two germline ends. CDR3 size: 14 residues. The CDR3, as DNA: TGTGCCAGCAGTGGAGGGGTACGGGGCACTGAAGCTTTCTTT. It codes for CASSGGVRGTEAFF.